The next 21 T cell receptor beta chains were all read from a single sample in a study of cytomegalovirus exposure and HLA in healthy donors. Primers included in the PCR were 60 Vbeta and 13 Jbeta primers. Only in-frame clones appear in the TCRdb table, and some are missing; sequencing was by immunoSEQ multiplex PCR. Recorded for this sample: fewer than 100,000 clones. Sequences were obtained from PBMCs. The receptors come from a man between 18 and 35 years old in good health and CMV-seropositive.

The J gene is TRBJ1-1, the V gene TRBV5-4; tentatively, D is TRBD1 (5 bases). This CDR3 comprises 12 residues. Germline V gene sequence: CDR1 SGHNT, CDR2 YYREEE (reference sequence). Trimming took 4 bases from V and 7 from J, leaving 11 bases between them. In DNA, the CDR3 is TGTGCCAGCAGCATTTCAGGGATTGAAGCTTTCTTT. It yields the protein CASSISGIEAFF. The whole variable domain, remainder taken from reference TRBV5-4 and TRBJ1-1, is ETGVTQSPTHLIKTRGQQVTLRCSSQSGHNTVSWYQQALGQGPQFIFQYYREEENGRGNFPPRFSGLQFPNYSSELNVNALELDDSALYLCASSISGIEAFFGQGTRLTVV.

The chain employs TRBV5-1 and TRBJ2-5; 10 bases agree with TRBD2. CDR1 is SGHRS, CDR2 YFSETQ, per germline. Germline trimming cut 4 bases from V and 2 bases from J; bases unmatched to any gene: 11. The CDR3 is 17 amino acids. The CDR3, as DNA: TGCGCCAGCAGCCCGATTTCGGGACTAGCGAATCAAGAGACCCAGTACTTC. Protein product: CASSPISGLANQETQYF.

This chain uses TRBV28 with TRBJ1-5; D is perhaps TRBD1 (5 bases). Germline assignment: CDR1 MDHEN and CDR2 SYDVKM. The V and J ends lost 3 bases and 4 bases respectively, with 10 bases between them. The CDR3 contains 14 residues. The CDR3 nucleotides are TGTGCCAGCAGTTTTCGACAGCAAAATCAGCCCCAGCATTTT. Residues: CASSFRQQNQPQHF.

This chain links TRBV7-9 with TRBJ2-3, with D hard to call. V lost 2 bases to trimming and J lost 6 bases, with 9 bases between them. CDR1 and CDR2 from the germline V gene are SEHNR and FQNEAQ (reference sequence). The CDR3 totals 13 residues. CDR3 protein: CASSLYLEDTQYF. The CDR3, as DNA: TGTGCCAGCAGCTTATACCTGGAGGATACGCAGTATTTT.

J is TRBJ2-7 and V is TRBV15, with 8 bases lining up with TRBD2. The V segment lost 0 bases and the J segment 0 bases; nucleotides outside the gene matches: 1. Germline V gene data show CDR1 as LNHNV and CDR2 as YYDKDF (reference sequence). The CDR3 is 15 amino acids. The CDR3 DNA sequence: TGTGCCACCAGCAGAGATACTAGCGGCTCCTACGAGCAGTACTTC. Amino acid sequence: CATSRDTSGSYEQYF. The full variable domain, rest sourced from reference TRBV15 and TRBJ2-7, is DAMVIQNPRYQVTQFGKPVTLSCSQTLNHNVMYWYQQKSSQAPKLLFHYYDKDFNNEADTPDNFQSRRPNTSFCFLDIRSPGLGDTAMYLCATSRDTSGSYEQYFGPGTRLTVT.

The chain couples TRBV2 to TRBJ2-3; 11 nucleotides line up with TRBD2. The CDR3 has 15 amino acids. Germline V gives CDR1 SNHLY, CDR2 FYNNEI. The V and J ends lost 2 bases and 6 bases, in that order; junction bases with no gene match: 4. CDR3 region: CASSETSGSGDTQYF. DNA for the CDR3: TGTGCCAGCAGTGAAACTAGCGGGAGTGGGGATACGCAGTATTTT.

The genes are TRBV10-2 and TRBJ2-2, with TRBD2 as a possible D gene (5 bases). Germline CDR1 and CDR2: WSHSY and SAAADI. Trimming left V 7 bases short and J 4 bases short, with 7 bases between. The CDR3 loop spans 12 amino acids. The CDR3 loop is CASNGVTGELFF. DNA of the CDR3: TGCGCCAGCAACGGGGTCACCGGGGAGCTGTTTTTT.

The chain combines TRBV19 with TRBJ2-5, with 8 bases identical to TRBD1. The V gene's germline CDR1 is LNHDA and CDR2 SQIVND (reference sequence). The CDR3 runs to 13 residues. V lost 3 bases and J lost 6; bases outside the gene matches: 3. The DNA of the CDR3 is TGTGCCAGTAGTATCAACAGGGGGAAGACCCAGTACTTC. It encodes CASSINRGKTQYF. The whole variable domain, remainder taken from reference TRBV19 and TRBJ2-5, is DGGITQSPKYLFRKEGQNVTLSCEQNLNHDAMYWYRQDPGQGLRLIYYSQIVNDFQKGDIAEGYSVSREKKESFPLTVTSAQKNPTAFYLCASSINRGKTQYFGPGTRLLVL.

The DNA of the CDR3 is TGTGCCAGCAGCCAAGGGAGACAGGGGGCAAAGACCCAGTACTTC. Translating gives CASSQGRQGAKTQYF. This rearrangement joins TRBV6-6 to TRBJ2-5; 10 nucleotides agree with TRBD1. Losses at the gene ends were 6 bases for V and 6 bases for J; bases not matched to a gene: 10. The CDR3 contains 15 residues. CDR1 and CDR2 (germline): MNHNY, SVGAGI (reference sequence).

V usage is TRBV7-6 and J usage is TRBJ2-7; 8 bases line up with TRBD1. With V trimmed by 1 base and J by 4 bases, 3 bases remained unmatched. This CDR3 region has 14 residues. The germline gives CDR1 SGHVS, CDR2 FNYEAQ. The CDR3 region has the DNA TGTGCCAGCAGCTTAGGGACAGGGAGGTACGAGCAGTACTTC. Its translation is CASSLGTGRYEQYF.

CDR3 loop: CSGQGGANEKLFF. The DNA of the CDR3 is TGCAGCGGTCAAGGGGGAGCTAATGAAAAACTGTTTTTT. J is TRBJ1-4 and V is TRBV29-1, with D maybe TRBD1 (6 bases). The CDR3 runs 13 residues. Per germline, CDR1 SQVTM and CDR2 ANQGSEA. Trimming shortened V by 7 bases and J by 3 bases, and 12 bases separated the two germline ends.

The J gene is TRBJ2-5, the V gene TRBV30; 15 nucleotides align to TRBD2. V trimming: 2 bases; J trimming: 5 bases; junction bases outside the gene matches: 9. This CDR3 is built from 17 residues. Germline CDR1 is GTSNPN and CDR2 is SVGIG (reference sequence). The CDR3 nucleotides are TGTGCCTGGAGTAGGACTAGCGGGGGGGCACTGGGTGAGACCCAGTACTTC. Translation: CAWSRTSGGALGETQYF.

The chain links TRBV6-1 to TRBJ1-2; tentatively, D is TRBD1 (5 bases). Germline CDR1 MNHNS, CDR2 SASEGT. V shed 6 bases and J shed 5 bases, with 16 bases lying between them. This CDR3 is built from 14 residues. The CDR3 coding sequence is TGTGCCAGCAGGTACCCCGAGACAGATTATGGCTACACCTTC. Translation: CASRYPETDYGYTF.

The chain links TRBV11-2 to TRBJ2-7; 9 bases match TRBD2. Germline CDR1 SGHAT, CDR2 FQNNGV. This CDR3 is 16 amino acids long. Trimming at V came to 0 bases and at J to 3 bases, leaving 6 bases not matched to a gene. The CDR3, as DNA: TGTGCCAGCAGCTTAGATACGTTGACTAGCGGCTACGAGCAGTACTTC. Translated: CASSLDTLTSGYEQYF. The variable domain in full, completed from reference TRBV11-2 and TRBJ2-7, reads EAGVAQSPRYKIIEKRQSVAFWCNPISGHATLYWYQQILGQGPKLLIQFQNNGVVDDSQLPKDRFSAERLKGVDSTLKIQPAKLEDSAVYLCASSLDTLTSGYEQYFGPGTRLTVT.

The genes are TRBV28 and TRBJ1-1, with D possibly being TRBD1 (5 bases). Germline V lookup: CDR1 MDHEN, CDR2 SYDVKM. CDR3 length: 13 residues. The ends were cut back, 5 bases at V and 5 bases at J, with 12 bases in the middle. The CDR3 sequence: CASSPAGKTEAFF. For the CDR3, the DNA is TGTGCCAGCAGTCCCGCAGGGAAGACTGAAGCTTTCTTT. The variable domain in full, completed from reference TRBV28 and TRBJ1-1, reads DVKVTQSSRYLVKRTGEKVFLECVQDMDHENMFWYRQDPGLGLRLIYFSYDVKMKEKGDIPEGYSVSREKKERFSLILESASTNQTSMYLCASSPAGKTEAFFGQGTRLTVV.

Turning to this clone: In the same sample, other DNA sequences code for this CDR3. This rearrangement joins TRBV30 to TRBJ1-2, with D perhaps matching TRBD1 (5 bases). The V end lost 0 bases, the J end lost 4 bases, and 9 bases lay between the germline ends. This CDR3 spans 13 amino acids. Germline CDR1 GTSNPN, CDR2 SVGIG (reference sequence). CDR3 DNA: TGTGCCTGGAGTGTTCAGGGCGCCTATGGCTACACCTTC. It translates to CAWSVQGAYGYTF.

J is TRBJ2-1 and V is TRBV18, with D tentatively TRBD2 (5 bases). In germline, CDR1 is KGHSH, CDR2 LQKENI. This CDR3 is built from 11 residues. V lost 9 bases to trimming and J lost 8 bases, with 11 bases between them. The CDR3 reads CASSNGDEQFF. Here the CDR3 DNA reads TGTGCCAGTTCAAACGGGGATGAGCAGTTCTTC.

The chain combines TRBV7-2 with TRBJ2-7; 9 nucleotides align to TRBD2. The germline gives CDR1 SGHTA, CDR2 FQGNSA. The CDR3 length is 14 residues. The junction had 5 bases not matched to a gene; V was cut back by 4 bases and J by 4 bases. The CDR3 DNA reads as TGTGCCAGCAGCTCCGGGACTAGCAGATACGAGCAGTACTTC. Amino acid sequence: CASSSGTSRYEQYF.

This sequence joins TRBV7-9 and TRBJ2-7; no firm D call. The CDR3 length is 12 residues. V was pared by 5 bases and J by 3 bases, with 8 bases between. Per germline, CDR1 SEHNR and CDR2 FQNEAQ (reference sequence). CDR3 DNA: TGTGCCAGCAGCCCCCACGGCTACGAGCAGTACTTC. This codes for CASSPHGYEQYF.

The CDR3 region is CASSLAIWDFEETQYF. In nucleotides, the CDR3 is TGTGCCAGCAGCTTAGCGATCTGGGACTTCGAAGAGACCCAGTACTTC. V gene TRBV7-8 combines with J gene TRBJ2-5; maybe TRBD2 (6 bases). Germline loops: CDR1 SGHVS, CDR2 FQNEAQ. There are 16 residues in the CDR3. Trimming took off 0 bases at V and 3 bases at J, with 14 bases between the two ends.

This sequence joins TRBV5-6 and TRBJ1-1; D remains unclear. Trimming removed 7 bases at V and 6 bases at J, with 16 bases between. The germline V gene encodes CDR1 SGHDT and CDR2 YYEEEE. There are 13 residues in the CDR3. CDR3 sequence reads: CASRTGNGAEAFF. The CDR3 DNA follows: TGTGCCAGCCGGACCGGGAATGGCGCTGAAGCTTTCTTT.